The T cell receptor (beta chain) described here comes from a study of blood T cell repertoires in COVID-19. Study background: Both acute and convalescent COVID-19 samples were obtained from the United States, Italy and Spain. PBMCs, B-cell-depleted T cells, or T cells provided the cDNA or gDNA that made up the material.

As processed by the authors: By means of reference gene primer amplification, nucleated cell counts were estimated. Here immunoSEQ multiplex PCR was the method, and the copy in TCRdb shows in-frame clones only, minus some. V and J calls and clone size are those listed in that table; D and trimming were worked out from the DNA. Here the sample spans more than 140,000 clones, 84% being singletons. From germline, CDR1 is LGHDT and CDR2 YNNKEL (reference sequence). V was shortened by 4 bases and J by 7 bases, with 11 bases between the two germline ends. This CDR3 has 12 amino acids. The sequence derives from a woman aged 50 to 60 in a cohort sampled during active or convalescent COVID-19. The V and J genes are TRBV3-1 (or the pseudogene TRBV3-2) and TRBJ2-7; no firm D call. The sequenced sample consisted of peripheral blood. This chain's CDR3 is CASSRASREQYF. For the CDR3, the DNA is TGTGCCAGCAGCCGGGCCAGCAGAGAGCAGTACTTC.